These 27 T cell receptor beta chains came from one sample sequenced in a study of T cells in Graves' hyperthyroidism and ophthalmopathy. Template material for amplifying TCR beta CDR3 regions consisted of RNA transcripts. HTBI primers drove first-round RT-PCR of the TCR CDR3. TCRdb reanalysed the multiplex PCR reads using MiXCR and keeps one entry per CDR3 protein. This table holds about 480,000 distinct CDR3 sequences, roughly 24% found once. The sample consisted of blood. Receptors were obtained from a woman younger than 45 with Graves' ophthalmopathy.

This chain uses TRBV6-5 with TRBJ2-5, with D tentatively TRBD2 (5 bases). The germline gives CDR1 MNHEY, CDR2 SVGAGI. There are 13 residues in the CDR3. V was cut by 8 bases and J by 1 base, with 11 bases left in between. CDR3 sequence: CASVPRGQETQYF. The CDR3 DNA sequence: TGTGCCAGCGTTCCTCGGGGCCAAGAGACCCAGTACTTC.

This clonotype was seen repeatedly, ten times or more. The J gene is TRBJ1-1, the V gene TRBV20-1; no clear D gene. Trimming removed 5 bases from V and 4 bases from J, with 17 bases in between. Germline values: CDR1 DFQATT, CDR2 SNEGSKA (reference sequence). The CDR3 is 14 residues long. Written as DNA, the CDR3 is TGCAGTGCTCAGAGGCCGGGTTTAGGCACTGAAGCTTTCTTT. Its translation: CSAQRPGLGTEAFF.

This clonotype was observed at least ten times. The chain employs TRBV4-1 and TRBJ1-1; TRBD1 matches 10 bases. Germline V lookup: CDR1 MGHRA, CDR2 YSYEKL. Losses at the gene ends were 0 bases for V and 10 bases for J; bases not matched to a gene: 8. This CDR3 contains 15 residues. This CDR3 is CASSQEPDRGPVAFF. Here the CDR3 DNA reads TGCGCCAGCAGCCAAGAACCCGACAGGGGGCCTGTAGCTTTCTTT.

This clonotype was counted ten times or more. This rearrangement joins TRBV4-1 to TRBJ1-5; 7 nucleotides align to TRBD1. There are 16 residues in the CDR3. CDR1 is MGHRA and CDR2 is YSYEKL in the germline V gene. The junction had 6 bases not matched to a gene; V was cut back by 0 bases and J by 4 bases. CDR3 region: CASSQDRDSRNQPQHF. As DNA, the CDR3 is TGCGCCAGCAGCCAAGATCGGGACAGCCGGAATCAGCCCCAGCATTTT.

This clonotype was counted ten times or more. The V gene is TRBV12-3 or TRBV12-4, the J gene TRBJ1-1, with TRBD1 matching 7 bases. This CDR3 region has 16 residues. J lost 1 base, V lost 4 bases, and 9 bases had no gene match. The CDR3 protein is CASSSQIEGANTEAFF. DNA for the CDR3: TGTGCCAGCAGTTCCCAAATAGAGGGGGCGAACACTGAAGCTTTCTTT.

The CDR3, as DNA: TGTGCCACCAGCAGAGATCGTATCTTTGGCTTCGGCTACACCTTC. Its protein is CATSRDRIFGFGYTF. V is TRBV15 and J is TRBJ1-2; no firm D call. Trimming removed 0 bases from V and 8 bases from J, with 16 bases in between. Germline-derived CDR1 and CDR2 are LNHNV and YYDKDF (reference sequence). The CDR3 has 15 amino acids.

This clonotype was seen ten or more times. A much larger clone differs from this one at a single base, so this may be a read error. CDR3 in amino acids: CASSFDSYGYTF. In DNA, the CDR3 is TGTGCCAGCAGTTTCGACAGCTATGGCTACACCTTC. The chain carries TRBV12-3 or TRBV12-4 and TRBJ1-2, with TRBD1 as a possible D gene (5 bases). V dropped 3 bases and J dropped 4 bases, with 6 bases sitting between them. The CDR3 length is 12 residues.

This clonotype was observed many times. This chain uses TRBV11-2 with TRBJ1-2; 7 bases align to TRBD1. V lost 0 bases, J lost 3 bases, and 4 bases stayed unmatched. Per germline, CDR1 SGHAT and CDR2 FQNNGV. The CDR3 sequence is 15 residues long. The CDR3 region has the DNA TGTGCCAGCAGCTTAGACGGGACAGCGTACTATGGCTACACCTTC. Translation: CASSLDGTAYYGYTF.

This clonotype was picked up a small number of times. The rearrangement joins TRBV6-1 to TRBJ1-3, with D uncertain. The CDR3 covers 13 residues. Germline values: CDR1 MNHNS, CDR2 SASEGT. V gave up 3 bases and J gave up 2 bases, with 5 bases separating them. CDR3: CASSDGPGNTIYF. The DNA of the CDR3 is TGTGCCAGCAGTGATGGTCCTGGAAACACCATATATTTT.

This clonotype was seen only once. This rearrangement joins TRBV10-3 to TRBJ1-1; D gene unclear. Trimming shortened V by 4 bases and J by 1 base, and 7 bases separated the two germline ends. The CDR3 covers 13 residues. The germline V gene has CDR1 ENHRY and CDR2 SYGVKD. The DNA for the CDR3 is TGTGCCATCAGTGGTGAGAGGAACACTGAAGCTTTCTTT. This encodes CAISGERNTEAFF.

This clonotype appeared many times. The V call is TRBV29-1, the J call TRBJ1-1; D uncertain. The CDR3 covers 13 residues. Trimming took 1 base from V and 4 from J, leaving 10 bases between them. In germline, CDR1 is SQVTM, CDR2 ANQGSEA. The CDR3 nucleotides are TGCAGCGTTGAAGGGCTGACGAGCACTGAAGCTTTCTTT. This codes for CSVEGLTSTEAFF. Using reference TRBV29-1 and TRBJ1-1 for the parts outside the CDR3, the full variable domain is SAVISQKPSRDICQRGTSLTIQCQVDSQVTMMFWYRQQPGQSLTLIATANQGSEATYESGFVIDKFPISRPNLTFSTLTVSNMSPEDSSIYLCSVEGLTSTEAFFGQGTRLTVV.

This clonotype was counted many times. The chain employs TRBV6-2 or TRBV6-3 and TRBJ2-7; D assignment may be TRBD1 or TRBD2 (5 bases each). The CDR3 loop spans 17 amino acids. V gave up 4 bases and J gave up 0 bases, with 19 bases separating them. Germline CDR1 is MNHEY and CDR2 is SVGEGT. CDR3 sequence: CASSLEAGDRYSYEQYF. DNA for the CDR3: TGTGCCAGCAGTTTGGAGGCCGGAGACAGATACTCCTACGAGCAGTACTTC.

This clonotype was observed many times. V and J are TRBV2 and TRBJ1-2; no reliable D call. The CDR3 has 13 amino acids. Trimming removed 1 base from V and 4 bases from J, with 7 bases in between. From germline, CDR1 is SNHLY and CDR2 FYNNEI. This chain's CDR3 is CASSEGHLYGYTF. DNA for the CDR3: TGTGCCAGCAGTGAAGGACATCTCTATGGCTACACCTTC.

In its sample, this clonotype was seen many times. CDR3: CSARVLGREAFF. The CDR3 DNA reads TGCAGTGCTAGAGTCCTAGGGCGGGAAGCTTTCTTT. The rearrangement links TRBV20-1 to TRBJ1-1; D unresolved. Per the germline V gene, CDR1 is DFQATT and CDR2 is SNEGSKA (reference sequence). V gave up 1 base and J gave up 8 bases, with 11 bases separating them. The CDR3 has 12 residues.

The CDR3 sequence: CASSLTGHRQGLHSPLHF. CDR3 coding DNA: TGTGCCAGCAGCTTAACCGGACATCGACAGGGGCTACATTCACCCCTCCACTTT. The chain is built from TRBV7-3 and TRBJ1-6; TRBD1 matches 8 bases. This CDR3 is built from 18 residues. The V segment lost 0 bases and the J segment 8 bases; nucleotides outside the gene matches: 12. Germline V CDR1 and CDR2: SGHTA, FQGTGA.

In the case of this clonotype: A read error may explain this, as a much larger clone is one base away. This chain links TRBV3-1 with TRBJ1-5; perhaps TRBD1 as D (5 bases). In germline, CDR1 is LGHDT, CDR2 YNNKEL (reference sequence). The V end was cut by 5 bases, the J end by 0 bases, with 17 bases between. The CDR3 is made up of 17 amino acids. As DNA, the CDR3 is TGTGCCAGCAGCTTAATATGGGACCTCTATAGCAATCAGCCCCAGCATTTT. Its protein product is CASSLIWDLYSNQPQHF. The entire variable domain, with the rest obtained from reference TRBV3-1 and TRBJ1-5, is as follows: DTAVSQTPKYLVTQMGNDKSIKCEQNLGHDTMYWYKQDSKKFLKIMFSYNNKELIINETVPNRFSPKSPDKAHLNLHINSLELGDSAVYFCASSLIWDLYSNQPQHFGDGTRLSIL.

This clonotype was observed at least ten times. This rearrangement joins TRBV3-1 to TRBJ1-5, with D possibly being TRBD1 (5 bases). Germline CDR1 LGHDT, CDR2 YNNKEL (reference sequence). The CDR3 runs 15 residues. V was clipped by 3 bases and J by 7 bases, with 16 bases between them. Written as DNA, the CDR3 is TGTGCCAGCAGCCACCTCCGGAGGGGAGGACAGCCCCAGCATTTT. As protein: CASSHLRRGGQPQHF. The full variable domain, completed using reference TRBV3-1 and TRBJ1-5, is DTAVSQTPKYLVTQMGNDKSIKCEQNLGHDTMYWYKQDSKKFLKIMFSYNNKELIINETVPNRFSPKSPDKAHLNLHINSLELGDSAVYFCASSHLRRGGQPQHFGDGTRLSIL.

The rearrangement uses TRBV29-1 and TRBJ1-1; possibly TRBD1 for D (5 bases). The CDR3 runs to 13 residues. V lost 8 bases and J 1 base, leaving 14 bases between the germline ends. The germline gives CDR1 SQVTM, CDR2 ANQGSEA. CDR3 coding DNA: TGCAGCTCTAAGAGGGGATGGAACACTGAAGCTTTCTTT. It codes for CSSKRGWNTEAFF.

The chain couples TRBV20-1 to TRBJ2-1; 7 bases line up with TRBD1. CDR1 is DFQATT and CDR2 is SNEGSKA in the germline V gene (reference sequence). CDR3 length equals 14 residues. The trim removed 3 bases at V and 7 bases at J, leaving 9 bases unmatched. The chain's CDR3 is CSARDTGDGNEQFF. CDR3 nucleotide sequence: TGCAGTGCTAGGGACACAGGGGATGGAAATGAGCAGTTCTTC.

There are many counts of this clonotype. This chain links TRBV18 with TRBJ1-2; no clear D. The CDR3 length is 13 residues. Germline V CDR1 and CDR2: KGHSH, LQKENI. The germline V and J ends were trimmed by 0 bases and 8 bases, with 10 bases remaining between them. The DNA for the CDR3 is TGTGCCAGCTCACCACCAAGGGAGTCGGGCTACACCTTC. This codes for CASSPPRESGYTF.

The sample holds many counts of this clonotype. V gene TRBV5-6 combines with J gene TRBJ1-1, with D tentatively TRBD1 (5 bases). Trimming removed 1 base at V and 7 bases at J, with 23 bases between. Germline V gene sequence: CDR1 SGHDT, CDR2 YYEEEE. This CDR3 is 17 amino acids long. CDR3 amino acids: CASSLHPGRTLGSEAFF. Here the CDR3 DNA reads TGTGCCAGCAGCTTGCACCCGGGACGTACACTAGGGAGTGAAGCTTTCTTT.

This chain links TRBV4-1 with TRBJ1-5; 8 nucleotides agree with TRBD1. Germline V gives CDR1 MGHRA, CDR2 YSYEKL. This CDR3 is built from 14 residues. V shed 4 bases and J 7 bases; nucleotides not matched to a gene: 6. In DNA, the CDR3 is TGCGCCAGCAGCCGGCCCGACAGGGGACAGCCCCAGCATTTT. It translates to CASSRPDRGQPQHF.

This clonotype was seen a few times. CDR3 DNA: TGTGCCAGCTCACCACTCCCAAGGGTTGTGAACACTGAAGCTTTCTTT. This codes for CASSPLPRVVNTEAFF. J is TRBJ1-1 and V is TRBV18, with D unresolved. Germline loops: CDR1 KGHSH, CDR2 LQKENI. Trimming left V 1 base short and J 0 bases short, with 12 bases between. CDR3 length: 16 residues.

This clonotype was found a few times. The chain recombines TRBV19 with TRBJ1-2; D gene unclear. The CDR3 has 14 amino acids. The germline V gene encodes CDR1 LNHDA and CDR2 SQIVND (reference sequence). V was pared by 7 bases and J by 4 bases, with 16 bases between. The CDR3 DNA follows: TGTGCCAGTATCAGACGGGAAATACTCTATGGCTACACCTTC. This codes for CASIRREILYGYTF. Looking up the rest from reference TRBV19 and TRBJ1-2 gives the full variable domain: DGGITQSPKYLFRKEGQNVTLSCEQNLNHDAMYWYRQDPGQGLRLIYYSQIVNDFQKGDIAEGYSVSREKKESFPLTVTSAQKNPTAFYLCASIRREILYGYTFGSGTRLTVV.

This clonotype was counted only a few times. The chain recombines TRBV19 with TRBJ2-2, with 12 positions matching TRBD2. The germline V gene encodes CDR1 LNHDA and CDR2 SQIVND (reference sequence). V lost 4 bases and J lost 7; bases outside the gene matches: 4. This CDR3 has 15 amino acids. For the CDR3, the DNA is TGTGCCAGTAGTACGACTAGCGGGGGTTTCGGGGAGCTGTTTTTT. It is translated as CASSTTSGGFGELFF.

This clonotype appeared a few times. For the CDR3, the DNA is TGTGCCAGCAGCGTAGCTAGTGCCACCGGGGAGCTGTTTTTT. Amino acids: CASSVASATGELFF. The chain has TRBV9 and TRBJ2-2, with D unclear. The V gene's germline CDR1 is SGDLS and CDR2 YYNGEE. Trimming shortened V by 0 bases and J by 4 bases, and 7 bases separated the two germline ends. This CDR3 region has 14 residues.

The chain employs TRBV7-9 and TRBJ1-1; tentative D call: TRBD1 (6 bases). CDR1 and CDR2 (germline): SEHNR, FQNEAQ (reference sequence). The CDR3 sequence is 15 residues long. Trimming removed 5 bases from V and 1 base from J, with 14 bases in between. CDR3 nucleotides: TGTGCCAGCAGCCCATTGGACAGCCCGAACACTGAAGCTTTCTTT. Translated, it gives CASSPLDSPNTEAFF.